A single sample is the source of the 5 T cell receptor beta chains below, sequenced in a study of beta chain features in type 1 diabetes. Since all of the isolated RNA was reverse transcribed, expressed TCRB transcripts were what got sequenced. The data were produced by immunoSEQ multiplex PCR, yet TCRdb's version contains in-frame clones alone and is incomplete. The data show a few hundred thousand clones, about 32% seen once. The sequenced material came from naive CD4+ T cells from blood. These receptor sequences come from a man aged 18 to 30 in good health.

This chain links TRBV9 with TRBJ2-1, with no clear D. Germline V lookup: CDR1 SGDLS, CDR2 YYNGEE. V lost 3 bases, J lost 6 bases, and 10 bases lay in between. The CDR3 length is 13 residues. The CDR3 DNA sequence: TGTGCCAGCAGCGCCCAAAGGGCCAATGAGCAGTTCTTC. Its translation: CASSAQRANEQFF.

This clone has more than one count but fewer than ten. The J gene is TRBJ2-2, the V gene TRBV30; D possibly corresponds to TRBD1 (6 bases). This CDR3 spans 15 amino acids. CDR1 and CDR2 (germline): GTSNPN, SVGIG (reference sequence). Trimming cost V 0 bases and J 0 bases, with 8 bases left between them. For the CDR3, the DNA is TGTGCCTGGAGTGTATCAGGGGCGAACACCGGGGAGCTGTTTTTT. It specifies CAWSVSGANTGELFF.

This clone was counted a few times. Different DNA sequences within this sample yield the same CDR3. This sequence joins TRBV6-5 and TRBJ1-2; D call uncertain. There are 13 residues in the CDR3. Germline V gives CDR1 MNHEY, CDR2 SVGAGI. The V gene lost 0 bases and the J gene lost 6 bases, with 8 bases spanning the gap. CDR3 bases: TGTGCCAGCAGTTACTCGAGAGGGAATGGCTACACCTTC. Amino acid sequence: CASSYSRGNGYTF.

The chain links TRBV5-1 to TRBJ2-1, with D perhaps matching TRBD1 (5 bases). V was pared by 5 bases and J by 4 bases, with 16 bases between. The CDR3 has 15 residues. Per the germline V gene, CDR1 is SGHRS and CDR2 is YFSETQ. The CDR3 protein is CASRSEGVPYNEQFF. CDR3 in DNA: TGCGCCAGCAGGTCAGAAGGGGTCCCTTACAATGAGCAGTTCTTC.

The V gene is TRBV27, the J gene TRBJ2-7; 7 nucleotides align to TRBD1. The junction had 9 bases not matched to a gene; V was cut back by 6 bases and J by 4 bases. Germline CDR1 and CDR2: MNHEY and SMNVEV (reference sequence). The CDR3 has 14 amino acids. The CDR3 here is CASSQGQRTYEQYF. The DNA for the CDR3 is TGTGCCAGCAGCCAGGGACAGAGAACGTACGAGCAGTACTTC.